The rows below give T cell receptor beta chains drawn from one sample of a study of cytomegalovirus exposure and HLA in healthy donors. Method: immunoSEQ multiplex PCR; TCRdb's copy keeps in-frame clones and lacks some. The table shows roughly 200,000 clones, with roughly 80% occurring only once. The sample was PBMCs. These receptors all stem from a woman aged 18-29 years in good health and CMV-seronegative. Each CDR3 is given with its conserved first and last residue. Fields, in order: D gene, clone size, J gene, V gene, CDR3 DNA, CDR3 protein. The D gene is left open where the match is weak. A clone size is listed for some rows: how often the clone was seen (once, few, many), or a class if it is expanded.

D: .
size: .
J: TRBJ2-1
V: TRBV27
DNA: TGTGCCAGCAGTTTTGGGCTACCCTGGGATGAGCAGTTCTTC
CDR3: CASSFGLPWDEQFF

D: TRBD1
size: .
J: TRBJ2-1
V: TRBV18
DNA: TGTGCCAGCTCAGGGGACAGGGGGCGTAATGAGCAGTTCTTC
CDR3: CASSGDRGRNEQFF

D: TRBD1
size: .
J: TRBJ2-5
V: TRBV9
DNA: TGTGCCAGCAGCGTAGGGGGACAGGGGTGGCAAGAGACCCAGTACTTC
CDR3: CASSVGGQGWQETQYF

D: .
size: few
J: TRBJ1-1
V: TRBV29-1
DNA: TGCAGCGTTGGAAGGCAGGGGATGAACACTGAAGCTTTCTTT
CDR3: CSVGRQGMNTEAFF

D: TRBD2
size: .
J: TRBJ2-1
V: TRBV27
DNA: TGTGCCAGCAGTTCACTCCCGGGACTAGCGGGAGAGGACAATGAGCAGTTCTTC
CDR3: CASSSLPGLAGEDNEQFF

D: .
size: .
J: TRBJ1-2
V: TRBV2
DNA: TGTGCCAGCGGAGGGACCGGTGCTAACTATGGCTACACCTTC
CDR3: CASGGTGANYGYTF

D: TRBD2
size: .
J: TRBJ2-2
V: TRBV4-3
DNA: TGCGCCAGCAGCCAAGACGGGGTAGCGGGCCTGAACACCGGGGAGCTGTTTTTT
CDR3: CASSQDGVAGLNTGELFF

D: .
size: .
J: TRBJ2-3
V: TRBV5-1
DNA: TGCGCCAGCAGCCTGGAGACACCACGGACTCAGTATTTT
CDR3: CASSLETPRTQYF

D: TRBD1
size: .
J: TRBJ1-3
V: TRBV5-6
DNA: TGTGCCAGCAGCTTTACAGGGGGTGGTTCTGGAAACACCATATATTTT
CDR3: CASSFTGGGSGNTIYF

D: TRBD2
size: once
J: TRBJ2-7
V: TRBV19
DNA: TGTGCCAGTAGTGGGAGGGACCGCTCCTACGAGCAGTACTTC
CDR3: CASSGRDRSYEQYF

D: TRBD1
size: once
J: TRBJ1-2
V: TRBV30
DNA: TGTGCCTGGAGTGTTGGACAGGACTATTGGTATGGCTACACCTTC
CDR3: CAWSVGQDYWYGYTF

D: TRBD2
size: .
J: TRBJ2-3
V: TRBV2
DNA: TGTGCCAGCAGTGACTGGGGACTAGCGGAGTATAGCACAGATACGCAGTATTTT
CDR3: CASSDWGLAEYSTDTQYF

D: .
size: few
J: TRBJ1-2
V: TRBV7-2
DNA: TGTGCCAGCAGCTTAGATCGGGGGTACTATGGCTACACCTTC
CDR3: CASSLDRGYYGYTF

D: .
size: .
J: TRBJ2-1
V: TRBV4-3
DNA: TGCGCCAGCAGCCAAGATCGGGGAGCAAGCTCCTACAATGAGCAGTTCTTC
CDR3: CASSQDRGASSYNEQFF

D: .
size: .
J: TRBJ1-1
V: TRBV7-9
DNA: TGTGCCAGCAGCGGCCGGACAGCCATGAACACTGAAGCTTTCTTT
CDR3: CASSGRTAMNTEAFF

D: TRBD1
size: .
J: TRBJ1-1
V: TRBV19
DNA: TGTGCCAGCTCCGGGACAGACGTACCCGGCACTGAAGCTTTCTTT
CDR3: CASSGTDVPGTEAFF

D: .
size: .
J: TRBJ1-1
V: TRBV27
DNA: TGTGCCAGCAGTTTATTACGGGGAAAGGCTGAAGCTTTCTTT
CDR3: CASSLLRGKAEAFF

D: .
size: .
J: TRBJ2-2
V: TRBV2
DNA: TGTGCCAGCACCCACCGGACCCCCGGCACCGGGGAGCTGCTTTTT
CDR3: CASTHRTPGTGELLF

D: .
size: .
J: TRBJ2-2
V: TRBV6-5
DNA: TGTGCCAGCAGTTCAACGCCGGGAACTAACACCGGGGAGCTGTTTTTT
CDR3: CASSSTPGTNTGELFF

D: TRBD2
size: .
J: TRBJ2-2
V: TRBV7-6
DNA: TGTGCCAGCAGCCCCCTGGGGGGGTACACCGGGGAGCTGTTTTTT
CDR3: CASSPLGGYTGELFF

D: TRBD2
size: few
J: TRBJ2-7
V: TRBV6-1
DNA: TGTGCCAGCACTAAAATAGCGGGAGGCTCCTACGAGCAGTACTTC
CDR3: CASTKIAGGSYEQYF

D: .
size: .
J: TRBJ1-5
V: TRBV23-1
DNA: TGCGCCAGTCCTCATTGGGAATTGGCAGGGCTTTATAGCAATCAGCCCCAGCATTTT
CDR3: CASPHWELAGLYSNQPQHF

D: TRBD1
size: .
J: TRBJ2-5
V: TRBV27
DNA: TGTGCCAGCAGTTCCGCCGGGACAGGGGAAGAGACCCAGTACTTC
CDR3: CASSSAGTGEETQYF

D: .
size: .
J: TRBJ1-1
V: TRBV7-2
DNA: TGTGCCAGCAGCTTACCAGGGGACACTGAAGCTTTCTTT
CDR3: CASSLPGDTEAFF

D: TRBD2
size: .
J: TRBJ2-5
V: TRBV5-6
DNA: TGTGCCAGCAGCTACTTTAGCGGGAGGGCCTCAGAGACCCAGTACTTC
CDR3: CASSYFSGRASETQYF

D: .
size: .
J: TRBJ2-2
V: TRBV7-2
DNA: TGTGCCAGCAGCCCGACTGCTACGAACACCGGGGAGCTGTTTTTT
CDR3: CASSPTATNTGELFF

D: TRBD2
size: .
J: TRBJ2-5
V: TRBV19
DNA: TGTGCCAGTAGTATGGTCCTAGCGGGGCAAGAGACCCAGTACTTC
CDR3: CASSMVLAGQETQYF

D: TRBD2
size: .
J: TRBJ2-5
V: TRBV9
DNA: TGTGCCAGCAGCGTCGGGACTAGCGGGCCTACCGCAACGTACCAAGAGACCCAGTACTTC
CDR3: CASSVGTSGPTATYQETQYF

D: .
size: few
J: TRBJ2-7
V: TRBV4-3
DNA: TGCGCCAGCAGCCACGATCGGAGAATTATCTACGAGCAGTACTTC
CDR3: CASSHDRRIIYEQYF

D: .
size: few
J: TRBJ1-1
V: TRBV15
DNA: TGTGCCACCAGCAGAGATGCAGGGGAAGCTTTCTTT
CDR3: CATSRDAGEAFF

D: TRBD1
size: .
J: TRBJ1-1
V: TRBV18
DNA: TGTGCCAGCTCACCCCGCCAGGGGGACACTGAAGCTTTCTTT
CDR3: CASSPRQGDTEAFF

D: .
size: .
J: TRBJ2-7
V: TRBV9
DNA: TGTGCCAGCAGCCCCCGGACGGGAGCCTACGAGCAGTACTTC
CDR3: CASSPRTGAYEQYF